A selection of T cell receptor beta chains follows, all from one sample in a study of blood T cell repertoires in COVID-19. Profiling relied on immunoSEQ multiplex PCR, and the TCRdb table lists in-frame clones only, not all of them. This sample yields tens of thousands of clones, of which approximately 91% are seen a single time; roughly 10% belongs to the top ten. Sequenced material: peripheral blood. The receptors here all came from a human donor in a cohort sampled during active COVID-19. The donor label of this sample is uncertain. Both conserved end residues are part of each CDR3. The D gene is left open where the match is weak. Part of the rows lack a size; the others show once, few, many or a class for expanded clones.

v_gene: TRBV10-3
abundance: .
d_gene: TRBD1
j_gene: TRBJ2-1
CDR3nt: TGTGCCATCAGGGAGGACAGGGATCGTGATGAGCAGTTCTTC
CDR3aa: CAIREDRDRDEQFF

v_gene: TRBV19
abundance: .
d_gene: TRBD1
j_gene: TRBJ1-1
CDR3nt: TGTGCCGGGGGACAGTACACTGAAGCTTTCTTT
CDR3aa: CAGGQYTEAFF

v_gene: TRBV6-4
abundance: .
d_gene: .
j_gene: TRBJ2-3
CDR3nt: TGTGCCAGCAGTGACCCCCGGGACTTGGGCACAGATACGCAGTATTTT
CDR3aa: CASSDPRDLGTDTQYF

v_gene: TRBV6-5
abundance: .
d_gene: .
j_gene: TRBJ2-6
CDR3nt: TGTGCCAGCAGTTACTCGAGGGCTGGGGCCAACGTCCTGACTTTC
CDR3aa: CASSYSRAGANVLTF

v_gene: TRBV19
abundance: .
d_gene: .
j_gene: TRBJ1-3
CDR3nt: TGTGCCAGTAGTATAGGGGCGTACATCTCTGGAAACACCATATATTTT
CDR3aa: CASSIGAYISGNTIYF

v_gene: TRBV6-5
abundance: .
d_gene: .
j_gene: TRBJ1-1
CDR3nt: TGTGCCAGCAGCAGGAATTTCGACACTGAAGCTTTCTTT
CDR3aa: CASSRNFDTEAFF

v_gene: TRBV3-1/TRBV3-2
abundance: .
d_gene: .
j_gene: TRBJ2-7
CDR3nt: TGTGCCAGCAGCCTTGGACAGCCCGGGACCTACGAGCAGTACTTC
CDR3aa: CASSLGQPGTYEQYF

v_gene: TRBV4-1
abundance: .
d_gene: .
j_gene: TRBJ2-1
CDR3nt: TGCGCCAGCAGCCAAGAAACCGTCCGGGTCAGGGGTCCAAAGTTCTTC
CDR3aa: CASSQETVRVRGPKFF

v_gene: TRBV19
abundance: .
d_gene: .
j_gene: TRBJ1-1
CDR3nt: TGTGCCAGTAGTACATGGAGGGGCTACCTCATGAACACTGAAGCTTTCTTT
CDR3aa: CASSTWRGYLMNTEAFF

v_gene: TRBV10-3
abundance: .
d_gene: TRBD1
j_gene: TRBJ1-4
CDR3nt: TGTGCCATCAGTGAGTCGGGGACAGCAAATGAAAAACTGTTTTTT
CDR3aa: CAISESGTANEKLFF

v_gene: TRBV4-2
abundance: .
d_gene: .
j_gene: TRBJ2-7
CDR3nt: TGTGCCAGCAGCCAACCTGGAGGGCAGGGACCCGAGCAGTACTTC
CDR3aa: CASSQPGGQGPEQYF

v_gene: TRBV6-1
abundance: .
d_gene: TRBD1
j_gene: TRBJ1-5
CDR3nt: TGTGCCAGCATTGAACAGGGGTTCAGCAATCAGCCCCAGCATTTT
CDR3aa: CASIEQGFSNQPQHF

v_gene: TRBV7-8
abundance: .
d_gene: .
j_gene: TRBJ1-1
CDR3nt: TGTGCCAGCAGCCCAGGGGTAGCTATGAACACTGAAGCTTTCTTT
CDR3aa: CASSPGVAMNTEAFF

v_gene: TRBV5-1
abundance: .
d_gene: TRBD1
j_gene: TRBJ2-6
CDR3nt: TGCGCCAGCAGCTTGGGGGACAGGGGGCTTATTCCTGGGGCCAACGTCCTGACTTTC
CDR3aa: CASSLGDRGLIPGANVLTF

v_gene: TRBV11-3
abundance: .
d_gene: TRBD1
j_gene: TRBJ2-7
CDR3nt: TGTGCCAGCAGCCCATTAGACAGGGGCGAGCAGTACTTC
CDR3aa: CASSPLDRGEQYF

v_gene: TRBV24-1
abundance: medium-sized
d_gene: .
j_gene: TRBJ2-7
CDR3nt: TGTGCCACCAGTGATTTGGGACTCGGCGAGCAGTACTTC
CDR3aa: CATSDLGLGEQYF

v_gene: TRBV6-1
abundance: .
d_gene: TRBD1
j_gene: TRBJ2-1
CDR3nt: TGTGCCAGCAGTGTTATCCTCATGACAGGGGGCAGGTACAATGAGCAGTTCTTC
CDR3aa: CASSVILMTGGRYNEQFF

v_gene: TRBV9
abundance: .
d_gene: TRBD1
j_gene: TRBJ1-1
CDR3nt: TGTGCCAGCAGCAACCGGGACAGGGGCACTGAAGCTTTCTTT
CDR3aa: CASSNRDRGTEAFF

v_gene: TRBV11-3
abundance: .
d_gene: .
j_gene: TRBJ1-1
CDR3nt: TGTGCCAGCAGCTTTCTCACTGAAGCTTTCTTT
CDR3aa: CASSFLTEAFF

v_gene: TRBV19
abundance: .
d_gene: TRBD2
j_gene: TRBJ2-1
CDR3nt: TGTGCCAGTAGGCGGGAGGGTTTATCCAATGAGCAGTTCTTC
CDR3aa: CASRREGLSNEQFF

v_gene: TRBV6-5
abundance: .
d_gene: .
j_gene: TRBJ2-1
CDR3nt: TGTGCCAGCAGTTCCAGGAGGGACCGCTCCTACAATGAGCAGTTCTTC
CDR3aa: CASSSRRDRSYNEQFF

v_gene: TRBV2
abundance: .
d_gene: .
j_gene: TRBJ2-2
CDR3nt: TGTGCCAGCAGTGGAGATAGAGGGACTGCCACCGGGGAGCTGTTTTTT
CDR3aa: CASSGDRGTATGELFF

v_gene: TRBV2
abundance: .
d_gene: TRBD1
j_gene: TRBJ2-1
CDR3nt: TGTGCCAGCAGTCAAACCGGGACAGGGTACAATGAGCAGTTCTTC
CDR3aa: CASSQTGTGYNEQFF

v_gene: TRBV7-2
abundance: .
d_gene: TRBD2
j_gene: TRBJ2-1
CDR3nt: TGTGCCAGCAGCTTAGTCGGCGGGAGGAACAATGAGCAGTTCTTC
CDR3aa: CASSLVGGRNNEQFF

v_gene: TRBV7-2
abundance: few
d_gene: .
j_gene: TRBJ1-2
CDR3nt: TGTGCCAGCAGCTTTCGACAGAGCAGAACGGAGGGCTACACCTTC
CDR3aa: CASSFRQSRTEGYTF

v_gene: TRBV12-5
abundance: .
d_gene: TRBD1
j_gene: TRBJ2-7
CDR3nt: TGTGCTAGTGGTTTCACAGGGGGCTACGAGCAGTACTTC
CDR3aa: CASGFTGGYEQYF

v_gene: TRBV4-1
abundance: once
d_gene: .
j_gene: TRBJ1-2
CDR3nt: TGCGCCAGCAGCCAAGGAACAGACTATGGCTACACCTTC
CDR3aa: CASSQGTDYGYTF

v_gene: TRBV16
abundance: .
d_gene: .
j_gene: TRBJ2-7
CDR3nt: TGTGCCAGCAGCCAGCAGTTCACCGAGCAGTACTTC
CDR3aa: CASSQQFTEQYF

v_gene: TRBV12-5
abundance: once
d_gene: TRBD1
j_gene: TRBJ2-1
CDR3nt: TGTGCTAGTGGTTTGGTACGGACAGGGGTTGAGCAGTTCTTC
CDR3aa: CASGLVRTGVEQFF

v_gene: TRBV5-1
abundance: few
d_gene: .
j_gene: TRBJ1-5
CDR3nt: TGCGCCAGCAGCTCACAACCCGTTACGGGGGACAATCAGCCCCAGCATTTT
CDR3aa: CASSSQPVTGDNQPQHF

v_gene: TRBV6-1
abundance: .
d_gene: .
j_gene: TRBJ1-3
CDR3nt: TGTGCCAGCAGTGATCATCCCTCCCTAAGACTGAGCTCTGGAAACACCATATATTTT
CDR3aa: CASSDHPSLRLSSGNTIYF